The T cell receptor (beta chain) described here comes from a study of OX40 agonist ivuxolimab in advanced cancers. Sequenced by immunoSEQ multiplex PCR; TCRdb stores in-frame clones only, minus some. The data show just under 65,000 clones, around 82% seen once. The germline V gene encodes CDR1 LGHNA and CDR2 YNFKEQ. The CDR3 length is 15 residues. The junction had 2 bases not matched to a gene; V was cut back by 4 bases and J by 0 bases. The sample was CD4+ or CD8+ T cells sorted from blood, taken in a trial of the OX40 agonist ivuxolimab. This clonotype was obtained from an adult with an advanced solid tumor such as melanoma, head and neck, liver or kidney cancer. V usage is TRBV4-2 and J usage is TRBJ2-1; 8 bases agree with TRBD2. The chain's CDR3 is CASSRSGDSYNEQFF. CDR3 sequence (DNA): TGTGCCAGCAGCCGTAGCGGGGACTCCTACAATGAGCAGTTCTTC.